This T cell receptor beta chain was retrieved from a study of response to subunit inactivated influenza vaccine (dated by TCRdb to 2017 to 2018). Study-wide context: To follow how T cells responded to a trivalent subunit inactivated influenza vaccine, the researchers relied on deep quantitative profiling of the T cell receptor repertoire.

The CDR1 and CDR2 encoded by the germline V gene are SGHTA and FQGNSA. From the cysteine up to the phenylalanine, the CDR3 has a length of 13 residues. Solely the CDR3 DNA is kept, with 39 bases framed from the first base. V is cut by 5 bases and J by 3 bases, and the space between the germline ends is 10 bases. The library was generated by RT-PCR. The reads were generated on an Illumina HiSeq 2500. TCRdb cleaned the public reads at Q25 with fastp, built clones with MiXCR and kept in-frame beta chains. Every CDR3 protein is listed once, alongside the most common genes and DNA of its rows. Present in this sample are 600,000 to 700,000 distinct CDR3 sequences, 14% of which were seen just once. The ten largest clonotypes hold 6.5% to 8% of the sample. General findings and caveats noted by the study authors: The authors proposed that each seasonal influenza vaccination may bring in only a limited number of new T cells.

Note on this clonotype: It lacks a known antigen. Nothing much larger sits one base from this clone, and base qualities are not available.

This sequence uses TRBV7-2 and TRBJ1-1; the D region possibly corresponds to TRBD1 (6 bases align). The receptor's source is a man aged 45-60 years who received an inactivated influenza vaccine. Donor details come from another sample of the same person, matched by shared clones. Sequencing used PBMCs from blood, obtained 14 days before vaccination. The CDR3 reads CASSQGWHTEAFF. The DNA sequence follows: TGTGCCAGCAGCCAGGGGTGGCACACTGAAGCTTTCTTT.